This TCR beta chain was recorded in a study of T cells in Graves' hyperthyroidism and ophthalmopathy. Study background: Peripheral blood was obtained at initial diagnosis, preceding any treatment. Findings and limits, study-wide: Before onset, by a median of around 6.4 months, the model predicted ophthalmopathy.

RNA transcripts were the template for amplifying TCR beta CDR3 regions. Using the HTBI primer set, a first-round RT-PCR was run on the TCR CDR3. TCRdb called the multiplex PCR reads again in MiXCR, with one record for every CDR3 protein. In the table there are 480,000 or so distinct CDR3 sequences, approximately 15% of which are singletons. V was pared by 6 bases and J by 0 bases, with 11 bases between. CDR1 is LNHDA and CDR2 is SQIVND in the germline V gene (reference sequence). This CDR3 has 15 residues. Worth noting for this clonotype: The target antigen is unknown.

The J gene is TRBJ2-2, the V gene TRBV19, with D tentatively TRBD2 (5 bases). Sequencing was carried out using blood. The clonotype originates from a woman between 18 and 29 years old with Graves' hyperthyroidism. The CDR3 sequence is CASSPPEANTGELFF. CDR3 in DNA: TGTGCCAGTAGCCCCCCGGAGGCGAACACCGGGGAGCTGTTTTTT. Supplemented by reference TRBV19 and TRBJ2-2, the full variable domain reads DGGITQSPKYLFRKEGQNVTLSCEQNLNHDAMYWYRQDPGQGLRLIYYSQIVNDFQKGDIAEGYSVSREKKESFPLTVTSAQKNPTAFYLCASSPPEANTGELFFGEGSRLTVL.